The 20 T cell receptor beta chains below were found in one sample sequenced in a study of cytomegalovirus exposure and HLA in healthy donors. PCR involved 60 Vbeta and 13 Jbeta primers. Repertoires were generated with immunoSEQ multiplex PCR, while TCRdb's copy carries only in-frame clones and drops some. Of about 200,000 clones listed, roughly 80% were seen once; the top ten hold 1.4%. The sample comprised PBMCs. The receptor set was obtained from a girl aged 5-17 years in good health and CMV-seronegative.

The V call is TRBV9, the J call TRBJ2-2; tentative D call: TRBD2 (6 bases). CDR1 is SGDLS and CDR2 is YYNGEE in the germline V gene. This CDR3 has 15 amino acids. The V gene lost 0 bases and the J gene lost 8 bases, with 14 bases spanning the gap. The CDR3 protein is CASSVASGGWGELFF. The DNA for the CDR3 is TGTGCCAGCAGCGTAGCTTCCGGGGGTTGGGGGGAGCTGTTTTTT.

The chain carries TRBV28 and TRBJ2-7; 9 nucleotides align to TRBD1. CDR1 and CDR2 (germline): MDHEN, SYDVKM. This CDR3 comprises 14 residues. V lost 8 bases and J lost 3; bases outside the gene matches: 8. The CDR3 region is CASYTGTGNYEQYF. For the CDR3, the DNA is TGTGCCAGCTATACCGGGACAGGGAACTACGAGCAGTACTTC.

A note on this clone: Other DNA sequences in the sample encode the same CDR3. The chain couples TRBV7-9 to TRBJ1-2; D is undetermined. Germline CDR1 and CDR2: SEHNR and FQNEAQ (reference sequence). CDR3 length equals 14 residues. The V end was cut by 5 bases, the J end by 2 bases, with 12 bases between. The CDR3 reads CASSPGGENYGYTF. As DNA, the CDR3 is TGTGCCAGCAGCCCCGGCGGGGAAAACTATGGCTACACCTTC.

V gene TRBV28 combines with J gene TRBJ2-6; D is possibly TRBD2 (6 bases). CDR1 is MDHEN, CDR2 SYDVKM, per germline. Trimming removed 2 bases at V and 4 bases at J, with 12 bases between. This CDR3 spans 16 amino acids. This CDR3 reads CASSLLGGRGANVLTF. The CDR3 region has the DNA TGTGCCAGCAGTTTACTGGGAGGTCGAGGGGCCAACGTCCTGACTTTC.

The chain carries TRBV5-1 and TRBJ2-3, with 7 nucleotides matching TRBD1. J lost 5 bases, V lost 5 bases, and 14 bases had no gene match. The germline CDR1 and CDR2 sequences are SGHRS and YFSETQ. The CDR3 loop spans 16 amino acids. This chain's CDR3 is CASRLRDRRSEDTQYF. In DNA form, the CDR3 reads TGCGCCAGCAGACTCAGGGACAGAAGAAGCGAAGATACGCAGTATTTT.

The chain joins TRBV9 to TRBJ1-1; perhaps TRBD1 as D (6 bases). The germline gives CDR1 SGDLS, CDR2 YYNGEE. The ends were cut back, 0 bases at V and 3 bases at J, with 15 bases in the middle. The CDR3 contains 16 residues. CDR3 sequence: CASSVAPRGGDTEAFF. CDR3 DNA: TGTGCCAGCAGCGTAGCGCCCCGAGGGGGTGACACTGAAGCTTTCTTT.

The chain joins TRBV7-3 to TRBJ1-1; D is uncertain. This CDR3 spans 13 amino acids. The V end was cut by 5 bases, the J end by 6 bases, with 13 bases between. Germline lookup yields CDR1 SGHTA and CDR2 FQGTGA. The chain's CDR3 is CASSRDEYAEAFF. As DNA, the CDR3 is TGTGCCAGCAGCCGTGATGAGTACGCTGAAGCTTTCTTT.

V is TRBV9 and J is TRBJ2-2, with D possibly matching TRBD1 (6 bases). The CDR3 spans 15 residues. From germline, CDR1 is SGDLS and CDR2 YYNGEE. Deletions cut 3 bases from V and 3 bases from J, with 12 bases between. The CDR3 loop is CASSEQAGDTGELFF. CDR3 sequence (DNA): TGTGCCAGCAGCGAACAGGCAGGGGACACCGGGGAGCTGTTTTTT.

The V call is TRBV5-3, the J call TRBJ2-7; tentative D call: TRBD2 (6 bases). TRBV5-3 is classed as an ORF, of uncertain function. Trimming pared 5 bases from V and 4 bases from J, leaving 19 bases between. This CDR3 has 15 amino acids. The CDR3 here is CARRVRRLVKYEQYF. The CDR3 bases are TGTGCCAGAAGGGTTCGTAGACTAGTCAAATACGAGCAGTACTTC.

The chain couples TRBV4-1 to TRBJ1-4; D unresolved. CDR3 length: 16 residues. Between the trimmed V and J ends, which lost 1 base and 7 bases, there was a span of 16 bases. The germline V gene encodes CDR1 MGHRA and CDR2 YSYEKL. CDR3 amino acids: CASSQGQNQDSEKLFF. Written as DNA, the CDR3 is TGCGCCAGCAGCCAAGGGCAGAACCAGGATAGTGAAAAACTGTTTTTT.

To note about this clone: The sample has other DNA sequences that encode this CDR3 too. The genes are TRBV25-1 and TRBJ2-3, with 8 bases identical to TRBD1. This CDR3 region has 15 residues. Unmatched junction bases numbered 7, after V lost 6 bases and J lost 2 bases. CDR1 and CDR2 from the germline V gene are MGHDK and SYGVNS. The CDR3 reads CASSEGQGATDTQYF. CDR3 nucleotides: TGTGCCAGCAGCGAGGGGCAGGGGGCCACAGATACGCAGTATTTT.

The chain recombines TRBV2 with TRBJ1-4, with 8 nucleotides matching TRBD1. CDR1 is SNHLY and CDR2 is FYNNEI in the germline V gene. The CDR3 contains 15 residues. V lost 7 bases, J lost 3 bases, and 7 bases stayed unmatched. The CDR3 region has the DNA TGTGCCAGCACAGGGGGCGCTGAGGCTAATGAAAAACTGTTTTTT. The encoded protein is CASTGGAEANEKLFF.

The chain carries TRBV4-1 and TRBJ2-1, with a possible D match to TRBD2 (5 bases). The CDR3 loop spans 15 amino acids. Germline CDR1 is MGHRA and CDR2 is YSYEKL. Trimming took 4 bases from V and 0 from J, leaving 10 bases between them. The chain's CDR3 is CASSRGPTSYNEQFF. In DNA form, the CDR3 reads TGCGCCAGCAGCCGAGGGCCTACCTCCTACAATGAGCAGTTCTTC.

DNA of the CDR3: TGTGCCAGCAGTTTTGTGGAAGGGGGAGGGTATGGAAACACCATATATTTT. It encodes CASSFVEGGGYGNTIYF. The V and J genes are TRBV28 and TRBJ1-3; D possibly corresponds to TRBD1 (6 bases). The CDR3 totals 17 residues. Germline V gives CDR1 MDHEN, CDR2 SYDVKM. The V gene lost 3 bases and the J gene lost 3 bases, with 18 bases spanning the gap.

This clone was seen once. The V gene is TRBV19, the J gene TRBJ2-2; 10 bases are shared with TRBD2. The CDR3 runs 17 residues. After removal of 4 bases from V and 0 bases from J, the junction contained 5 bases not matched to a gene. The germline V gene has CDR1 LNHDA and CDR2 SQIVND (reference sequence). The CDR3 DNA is TGTGCCAGTAGTAATGGAGCGGGAGGGCCGAACACCGGGGAGCTGTTTTTT. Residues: CASSNGAGGPNTGELFF.

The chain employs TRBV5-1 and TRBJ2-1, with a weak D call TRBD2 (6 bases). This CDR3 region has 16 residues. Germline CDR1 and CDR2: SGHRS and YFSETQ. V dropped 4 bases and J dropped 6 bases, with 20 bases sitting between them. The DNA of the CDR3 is TGCGCCAGCAGCGGATTTAGCGGAGGTGGGGTCAATGAGCAGTTCTTC. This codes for CASSGFSGGGVNEQFF.

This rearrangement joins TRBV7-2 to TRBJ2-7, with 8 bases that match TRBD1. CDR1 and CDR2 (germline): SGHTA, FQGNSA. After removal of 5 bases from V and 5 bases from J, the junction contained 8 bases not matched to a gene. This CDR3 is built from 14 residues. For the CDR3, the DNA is TGTGCCAGCAGCCCCGGACAGGGTCCCAACGAGCAGTACTTC. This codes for CASSPGQGPNEQYF.

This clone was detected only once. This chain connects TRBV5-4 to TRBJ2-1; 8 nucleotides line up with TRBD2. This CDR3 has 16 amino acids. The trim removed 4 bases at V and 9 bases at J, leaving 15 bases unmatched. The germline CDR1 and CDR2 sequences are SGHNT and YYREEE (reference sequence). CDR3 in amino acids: CASSLMAGGYGPEQFF. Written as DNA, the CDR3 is TGTGCCAGCAGCCTCATGGCGGGGGGCTACGGTCCTGAGCAGTTCTTC.

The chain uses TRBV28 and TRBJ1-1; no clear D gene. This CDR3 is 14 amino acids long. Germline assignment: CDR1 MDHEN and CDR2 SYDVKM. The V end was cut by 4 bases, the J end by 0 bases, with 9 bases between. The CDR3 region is CASSSTLMNTEAFF. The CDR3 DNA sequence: TGTGCCAGCAGTTCGACACTGATGAACACTGAAGCTTTCTTT.

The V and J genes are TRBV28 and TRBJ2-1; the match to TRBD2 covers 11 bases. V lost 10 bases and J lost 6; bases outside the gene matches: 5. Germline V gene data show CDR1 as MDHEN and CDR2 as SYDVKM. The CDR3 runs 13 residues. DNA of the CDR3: TGTGCCATCGGACTAGCGGGCGCCAATGAGCAGTTCTTC. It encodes CAIGLAGANEQFF.